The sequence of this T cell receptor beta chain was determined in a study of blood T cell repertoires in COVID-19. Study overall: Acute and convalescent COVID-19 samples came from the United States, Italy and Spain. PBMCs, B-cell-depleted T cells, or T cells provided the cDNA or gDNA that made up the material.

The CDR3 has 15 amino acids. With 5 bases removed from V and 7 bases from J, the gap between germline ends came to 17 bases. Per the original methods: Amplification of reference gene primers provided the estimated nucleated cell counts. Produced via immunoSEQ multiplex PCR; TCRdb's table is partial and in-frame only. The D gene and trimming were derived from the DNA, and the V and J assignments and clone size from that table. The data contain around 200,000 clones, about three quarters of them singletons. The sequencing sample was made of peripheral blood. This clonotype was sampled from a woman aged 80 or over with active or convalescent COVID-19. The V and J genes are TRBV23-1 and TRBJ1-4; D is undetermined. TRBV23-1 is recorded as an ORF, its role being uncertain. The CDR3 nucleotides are TGCGCCAGCAGTTCCTCTAGGTGGAGGGCTGAAAAACTGTTTTTT. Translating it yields CASSSSRWRAEKLFF.